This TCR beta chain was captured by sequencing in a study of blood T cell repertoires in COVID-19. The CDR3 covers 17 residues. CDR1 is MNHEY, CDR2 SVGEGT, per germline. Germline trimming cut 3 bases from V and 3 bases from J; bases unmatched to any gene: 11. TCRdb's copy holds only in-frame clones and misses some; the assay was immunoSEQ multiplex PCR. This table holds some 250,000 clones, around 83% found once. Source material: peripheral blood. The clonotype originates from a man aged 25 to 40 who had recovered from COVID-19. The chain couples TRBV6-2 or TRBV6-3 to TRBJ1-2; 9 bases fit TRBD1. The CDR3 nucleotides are TGTGCCAGCAGTTATCACGGGACAGGGTTAGGTGACTATGGCTACACCTTC. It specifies CASSYHGTGLGDYGYTF.